These 24 T cell receptor beta chains share one sample of origin, sequenced in a study of post-analysis software for immune sequencing data. The study, taken as a whole, reports: About 5 TRBV segments were more frequent in patients than controls; TRBV5-6, TRBV5-1 and TRBV20-1 belonged to this group.

These receptors' targets are unknown. Carried by the TCR beta cDNA libraries were unique molecular identifiers. A single record per CDR3 protein comes from TCRdb applying MiXCR to the PCR reads. The data hold approximately 690,000 distinct CDR3 sequences, with around 64% observed a single time. Sequenced input: blood. The receptors shown here come from a girl aged 2-10 years with multiple sclerosis.

The chain couples TRBV5-1 to TRBJ2-5, with D unresolved. Per the germline V gene, CDR1 is SGHRS and CDR2 is YFSETQ. CDR3 length equals 13 residues. Trimming cost V 3 bases and J 4 bases, with 10 bases left between them. The CDR3, as DNA: TGCGCCAGCAGCTCGTCAGACACAGAGACCCAGTACTTC. Its protein is CASSSSDTETQYF. Variable domain in full (rest from reference TRBV5-1 and TRBJ2-5): KAGVTQTPRYLIKTRGQQVTLSCSPISGHRSVSWYQQTPGQGLQFLFEYFSETQRNKGNFPGRFSGRQFSNSRSEMNVSTLELGDSALYLCASSSSDTETQYFGPGTRLLVL.

The rearrangement links TRBV7-3 to TRBJ1-1; D unclear. V gave up 5 bases and J gave up 2 bases, with 12 bases separating them. This CDR3 is 14 amino acids long. Germline CDR1 SGHTA, CDR2 FQGTGA. CDR3 residues: CASSAYGDNTEAFF. The CDR3, as DNA: TGTGCCAGCAGCGCCTACGGGGATAACACTGAAGCTTTCTTT.

This clonotype turned up a few times. The chain is built from TRBV20-1 and TRBJ2-1; 12 nucleotides line up with TRBD2. V dropped 6 bases and J dropped 6; count of bases not matched to a gene: 6. This CDR3 spans 14 amino acids. Germline V CDR1 and CDR2: DFQATT, SNEGSKA (reference sequence). In DNA, the CDR3 is TGCAGTGCCACGACTAGCGGGAGCAGCAATGAGCAGTTCTTC. This translates into CSATTSGSSNEQFF.

This chain uses TRBV30 with TRBJ2-5, with 8 bases identical to TRBD2. The tail of the sequence fits TRBJ2-1 better, so the J call may be wrong. Germline assignment: CDR1 GTSNPN and CDR2 SVGIG (reference sequence). This CDR3 has 14 amino acids. DNA of the CDR3: TGTGCCTGGACAACGCGGGGGGCCCTGAATGAGCAGTTCTTC. Protein product: CAWTTRGALNEQFF.

The chain employs TRBV20-1 and TRBJ2-5; 7 bases agree with TRBD2. J was trimmed by 3 bases and V by 5 bases; bases with no gene match: 9. Germline V gives CDR1 DFQATT, CDR2 SNEGSKA (reference sequence). The CDR3 contains 14 residues. The CDR3 coding sequence is TGCAGTGCTGAGCCCCTAGCGGACAAAGAGACCCAGTACTTC. This encodes CSAEPLADKETQYF.

The rearrangement links TRBV7-9 to TRBJ2-3, with D unclear. The CDR3 spans 15 residues. Looked up from germline, CDR1 is SEHNR and CDR2 is FQNEAQ (reference sequence). With 5 bases removed from V and 2 bases from J, the gap between germline ends came to 14 bases. The CDR3 nucleotides are TGTGCCAGCAGCCTCCAGGTGCCTTTCACAGATACGCAGTATTTT. Its translation is CASSLQVPFTDTQYF.

This sequence joins TRBV6-6 and TRBJ2-3; 7 positions agree with TRBD2. J gave up 5 bases and V 0 bases, and 8 bases lay outside the gene matches. This CDR3 region has 16 residues. CDR1 is MNHNY, CDR2 SVGAGI, per germline (reference sequence). CDR3: CASSYSSGGGIDTQYF. CDR3 DNA sequence: TGTGCCAGCAGTTACTCGTCGGGCGGGGGTATAGATACGCAGTATTTT.

This sequence joins TRBV3-1 and TRBJ2-7, with 11 positions matching TRBD2. Germline CDR1 LGHDT, CDR2 YNNKEL (reference sequence). With 4 bases clipped from V and 9 bases from J, the junction kept 14 bases outside the gene matches. There are 16 residues in the CDR3. CDR3 amino acids: CASSRGLAGVTDTQYF. Here the CDR3 DNA reads TGTGCCAGCAGCCGAGGACTAGCGGGCGTCACAGATACGCAGTACTTC.

The chain joins TRBV13 to TRBJ2-7, with D possibly TRBD2 on 6 matching bases. Germline V lookup: CDR1 PRHDT, CDR2 FYEKMQ (reference sequence). The CDR3 runs 16 residues. Trimming shortened V by 0 bases and J by 2 bases, and 14 bases separated the two germline ends. The CDR3 reads CASSLGLGGAPYEQYF. For the CDR3, the DNA is TGTGCCAGCAGCTTAGGATTAGGCGGGGCCCCCTACGAGCAGTACTTC. Full variable domain (missing parts from reference TRBV13 and TRBJ2-7): AAGVIQSPRHLIKEKRETATLKCYPIPRHDTVYWYQQGPGQDPQFLISFYEKMQSDKGSIPDRFSAQQFSDYHSELNMSSLELGDSALYFCASSLGLGGAPYEQYFGPGTRLTVT.

The chain recombines TRBV10-3 with TRBJ1-2; TRBD1 agrees at 7 bases. The ends lost 5 bases at V and 1 base at J; junction bases unmatched: 7. This CDR3 comprises 15 residues. Germline-derived CDR1 and CDR2 are ENHRY and SYGVKD. CDR3 loop: CAISPGTAYNYGYTF. The DNA for the CDR3 is TGTGCCATCAGTCCCGGGACAGCCTATAACTATGGCTACACCTTC.

Only a few counts were recorded for this clonotype. The J gene is TRBJ2-1, the V gene TRBV5-1; either TRBD1 or TRBD2 may fit D (5 bases each). The germline V and J ends were trimmed by 0 bases and 3 bases, with 10 bases remaining between them. This CDR3 contains 15 residues. Germline loops: CDR1 SGHRS, CDR2 YFSETQ. CDR3 sequence (DNA): TGCGCCAGCAGCTTGGTGGGGACCAACTACAATGAGCAGTTCTTC. It specifies CASSLVGTNYNEQFF.

This clonotype was seen a handful of times. This chain uses TRBV7-8 with TRBJ2-1; D not certain. Germline CDR1 and CDR2: SGHVS and FQNEAQ. This CDR3 has 16 amino acids. V lost 5 bases to trimming and J lost 0 bases, with 14 bases between them. The CDR3 loop reads CASSPKTPSSYNEQFF. For the CDR3, the DNA is TGTGCCAGCAGCCCGAAGACCCCGAGCTCCTACAATGAGCAGTTCTTC.

This clonotype has just a few counts. J is TRBJ2-5 and V is TRBV29-1; 10 bases map to TRBD1. V trimming: 7 bases; J trimming: 2 bases; junction bases outside the gene matches: 10. The germline V gene has CDR1 SQVTM and CDR2 ANQGSEA. This CDR3 contains 15 residues. CDR3 DNA sequence: TGCAGCGCCCGACAGGGGGCCTTAAGGCAAGAGACCCAGTACTTC. Encoded protein: CSARQGALRQETQYF.

There are a few counts of this clonotype. This chain connects TRBV4-3 to TRBJ2-3; D uncertain. V lost 0 bases and J 3 bases, leaving 10 bases between the germline ends. Germline V CDR1 and CDR2: LGHNA, YSLEER. There are 15 residues in the CDR3. CDR3 in DNA: TGCGCCAGCAGCCAAGATCGGGCAGATACAGATACGCAGTATTTT. Amino acid sequence: CASSQDRADTDTQYF.

The chain has TRBV12-3 or TRBV12-4 and TRBJ2-7, with 9 positions matching TRBD2. The CDR3 is 14 residues long. With V trimmed by 1 base and J by 5 bases, 3 bases remained unmatched. This CDR3 is CASSLGGRANEQYF. The DNA of the CDR3 is TGTGCCAGCAGTTTAGGCGGGAGGGCCAACGAGCAGTACTTC.

V gene TRBV10-3 combines with J gene TRBJ1-4; D uncertain. V lost 3 bases, J lost 2 bases, and 16 bases lay in between. The germline V gene has CDR1 ENHRY and CDR2 SYGVKD. CDR3 length: 17 amino acids. In DNA form, the CDR3 reads TGTGCCATCAGTGAACGTCCAGGCATGGGGACTAATGAAAAACTGTTTTTT. It yields the protein CAISERPGMGTNEKLFF.

The gene calls are TRBV29-1 and TRBJ2-3; 7 nucleotides agree with TRBD2. Trimming removed 7 bases from V and 2 bases from J; junction bases left unmatched: 15. Per germline, CDR1 SQVTM and CDR2 ANQGSEA. The CDR3 length is 16 residues. In nucleotides, the CDR3 is TGCAGCGGGGCGTGGAGCGGGACTACAAACACAGATACGCAGTATTTT. This sequence encodes CSGAWSGTTNTDTQYF.

The chain has TRBV6-5 and TRBJ2-7; no firm D call. From germline, CDR1 is MNHEY and CDR2 SVGAGI. V was shortened by 0 bases and J by 2 bases, with 11 bases between the two germline ends. This CDR3 spans 15 amino acids. In DNA, the CDR3 is TGTGCCAGCAGTTACTCGATAACAGAAGCCTACGAGCAGTACTTC. Protein sequence: CASSYSITEAYEQYF.

This chain links TRBV6-6 with TRBJ1-2, with no clear D. The germline V and J ends were trimmed by 2 bases and 0 bases, with 7 bases remaining between them. The CDR3 spans 14 residues. In germline, CDR1 is MNHNY, CDR2 SVGAGI (reference sequence). CDR3 bases: TGTGCCAGCAGTTACGAGGGTTCTAACTATGGCTACACCTTC. It is translated as CASSYEGSNYGYTF.

This clonotype was counted between two and nine times. The chain links TRBV3-1 to TRBJ1-2; the D is unclear. V lost 1 base to trimming and J lost 3 bases, with 15 bases between them. CDR3 length: 16 amino acids. Germline V CDR1 and CDR2: LGHDT, YNNKEL (reference sequence). CDR3 sequence reads: CASSQGLTARHYGYTF. CDR3 coding DNA: TGTGCCAGCAGCCAAGGACTGACGGCGAGGCACTATGGCTACACCTTC.

The chain couples TRBV29-1 to TRBJ2-3; 7 nucleotides line up with TRBD2. The V segment lost 3 bases and the J segment 3 bases; nucleotides outside the gene matches: 9. From germline, CDR1 is SQVTM and CDR2 ANQGSEA. The CDR3 has 15 amino acids. The CDR3 is CSVDMAGESTDTQYF. Written as DNA, the CDR3 is TGCAGCGTTGACATGGCGGGAGAGTCAACAGATACGCAGTATTTT.

This clonotype was detected only a few times. The chain couples TRBV29-1 to TRBJ1-2, with unresolved D. The CDR3 sequence is 9 residues long. Deletions cut 7 bases from V and 8 bases from J, with 8 bases between. Germline CDR1 is SQVTM and CDR2 is ANQGSEA. The CDR3 nucleotides read TGCAGCGCCGTACGCGGCTACACCTTC. Amino acids: CSAVRGYTF.

The sample holds a few counts of this clonotype. The chain joins TRBV3-1 to TRBJ2-5, with 8 bases identical to TRBD1. The V segment lost 6 bases and the J segment 2 bases; nucleotides outside the gene matches: 5. CDR1 is LGHDT and CDR2 is YNNKEL in the germline V gene (reference sequence). The CDR3 runs to 14 residues. In DNA, the CDR3 is TGTGCCAGCAGAATGGGACAGGCACAAGAGACCCAGTACTTC. Encoded protein: CASRMGQAQETQYF.

The V call is TRBV6-2 or TRBV6-3, the J call TRBJ1-1; D is ambiguous. CDR1 is MNHEY, CDR2 SVGEGT, per germline. V was trimmed by 3 bases and J by 8 bases, leaving 10 bases between them. This CDR3 is built from 12 residues. CDR3 in amino acids: CASSYFEDEAFF. DNA of the CDR3: TGTGCCAGCAGTTATTTCGAGGACGAAGCTTTCTTT.